This T cell receptor (beta chain) comes out of a study of CD8+ T cells in alopecia areata (dated by TCRdb to the late 2010s). Regarding the study in general: The treated patients, all with moderate-to-severe alopecia areata, were enrolled in an open-label pilot trial of oral tofacitinib given at 5 to 10 mg twice daily. High-throughput TCRbeta sequencing was used to examine T cell clonal expansion in alopecia areata in both the C3H/HeJ mouse model and human patients. Scalp clonality was compared among normal scalp (n=4), patchy alopecia areata scalp (n=8), and alopecia totalis/universalis scalp (n=8). TCRbeta CDR3 regions were amplified by immunoSEQ multiplex PCR using 35 Vbeta forward and 13 Jbeta reverse primers. Scalp tissue and sorted CD4+ and CD8+ peripheral blood T cells from patchy and totalis/universalis alopecia areata patients and from healthy controls were covered by human TCRbeta sequencing. Patients stayed on tofacitinib for 6 to 18 months and then had 6 months of follow-up off drug so that delayed response and recurrence could be assessed. RNA was obtained with the PAXgene miRNA kit for fixed scalp, the miRNeasy kit for PBMCs, and the RNeasy kit for mouse skin. Biopsies were taken from tofacitinib-treated patients at baseline and at 4 and 24 weeks of treatment, and a later scalp biopsy was taken in several of the tofacitinib-treated patients. In treated patients, disease severity was measured using the SALT score, which gives the percentage of scalp surface area affected. The study at large found these results: Shared TCR sequences between patients were less evident than in mice, which may be partly attributable to HLA diversity in the patient population. With tofacitinib, both scalp clonality and the number of expanded CD8+ clones among the top 100 scalp clones went down significantly. Scalp TCR repertoire analysis is complicated because resident alphabeta T cells in normal human skin are also sequenced, whereas mouse skin is dominated by gammadelta T cells. Higher clonality and more expanded CD8+ clones were observed in lesional scalp than in normal scalp, particularly in alopecia totalis/universalis, a finding suggestive of antigenic drive. During tofacitinib treatment, many expanded lesional clones stuck around in both scalp and blood, and this persistence may partly explain why relapse happens after treatment is stopped. Because the treated cohort was small and included a single nonresponder, larger studies are needed to assess links between baseline CD8+ expansion and response.

The sample's treatment or condition label is to be understood as: oral pan-JAK inhibitor, 5-10 mg twice daily. Lesional scalp punch biopsies and peripheral blood were obtained from alopecia areata patients. PBMCs were separated by density centrifugation and stained for CD3, CD4 and CD8, after which CD4+ and CD8+ T cells were sorted on a FACSAria. Its CDR3 holds 13 amino acids, cysteine through phenylalanine. The kept DNA is CDR3 alone, 39 bases in frame from the first base. The germline V gene yields SQVTM for CDR1 and ANQGSEA for CDR2. The junction shows trimming of 8 bases on V and 8 bases on J, and the gene matches do not reach 10 bases of it. Library creation used the immunoSEQ multiplex PCR assay. To provide template for TCR sequencing, every sample had RNA extracted and reverse transcribed into cDNA. First-strand cDNA was synthesized with SuperScript III using a 2:1 mix of oligo-dT and random hexamers. Amplification bias was assessed with a synthetic immune receptor repertoire, and residual bias was removed computationally. For the original study's pipeline: After raw reads were preprocessed to remove errors, the CDR3 was defined following IMGT conventions as running from the conserved cysteine to phenylalanine. To get clonality, Shannon entropy was normalized by log2 of the number of productive unique TCRs and the result was subtracted from 1. Whether scalp clones were CD4 or CD8 was inferred by matching scalp TCRbeta sequences against CD4 and CD8 repertoires sorted from blood. This immuneACCESS table, as held by TCRdb, lists in-frame sequences with V and J called but not all clones. Of the missing ones, under half trace to an unresolved V gene in checked studies; the others have no known cause. V, J and clone size reflect that table, while D and trimming were determined from the DNA. This sample comprises 210,000 or so clones, around 65% of them detected only once. The ten largest make up 0.95% to 1.5% of the sample.

A note on this clone: It lacks a known antigen. No per-base quality is available; no much larger clone lies one base away.

Recombination linked TRBV29-1 to TRBJ2-1, with 9 central nucleotides matching TRBD1. The material was CD4+ T cells sorted from blood, obtained between weeks 44 and 45, from a patient treated with tofacitinib. This clonotype was obtained from a human donor with alopecia areata. The CDR3 protein is CSLRGQGVDEQFF. The DNA reads TGCAGCCTCAGGGGACAGGGTGTCGATGAGCAGTTCTTC.